This paragraph covers one T cell receptor beta chain sequence. Sequenced by immunoSEQ multiplex PCR; TCRdb stores in-frame clones only, minus some. The sample holds around 360,000 clones, around 87% seen once. This sample is drawn from a study of blood T cell repertoires in COVID-19. Trimming shortened V by 5 bases and J by 5 bases, and 15 bases separated the two germline ends. This CDR3 has 14 amino acids. Germline V lookup: CDR1 SNHLY, CDR2 FYNNEI. Sequencing was performed on peripheral blood. The chain uses TRBV2 and TRBJ1-2; D unclear. The TCR originated in a woman aged 25 to 39 with COVID-19, enrolled during active disease. The CDR3 is CASSTTHPLYGYTF. CDR3 nucleotide sequence: TGTGCCAGCAGTACAACACACCCGCTTTATGGCTACACCTTC.